This TCR beta chain appears in the sequencing data of a study of T-cell reconstitution after alpha-beta-depleted transplantation in children (TCRdb year 2016). Context from the whole study: The study quantitatively tracked T-cell immune reconstitution after TCRalphabeta/CD19-depleted allogeneic hematopoietic cell transplantation in children using TCR repertoire profiling. Here is what the overall study found, with its caveats: Hyperexpanded clone frequencies declined over subsequent months; after one year, T-cell counts and TCRbeta diversity were mostly attributed to newly produced T cells. About two months after transplant, the apparently early recovery of alphabetaT-cell counts reportedly depended on just several hundred clones that had expanded rapidly and came from non-depleted graft cells. In some patients, high TCRbeta diversity at day 60 was attributed to recipient T cells and intrathymic progenitors that had survived conditioning.

This clonotype was detected many times. What this receptor recognizes is not known. No base-level quality is on record; no much larger clone is a single base apart. Per the publication, the treatment or condition label means: allogeneic hematopoietic cell transplantation with graft depleted of TCRalphabeta T cells and CD19 B cells. The transplant recipients were children given TCRalphabeta/CD19-depleted allogeneic hematopoietic cell grafts. The library came from PCR. Sequencing relied on an Illumina HiSeq 2500. TCR library preparation used molecular barcoding, with unique molecular identifiers applied to normalize quantification of the TCRbeta repertoire. The public reads were run again by TCRdb, first through fastp at Q25 and then through MiXCR, and only productive beta chains were kept. All rows with the same CDR3 protein become a single entry with the most common DNA and genes. For this sample the table gives 200,000 or so distinct CDR3 sequences, of which about 8.7% were detected only once. 35% to 45% of the sample is held by the ten biggest clonotypes.

Taken from the germline V gene (reference sequence), the CDR1 and CDR2 loops are MNHEY and SMNVEV. The CDR3 runs 14 amino acids, cysteine and phenylalanine included. The CDR3 DNA has 42 bases and is translated from base 1. Cut back by 6 bases and 6 bases, the V and J ends lie 15 bases apart. The chain links TRBV27 with TRBJ2-1, with the D gene too uncertain to name. The receptor was isolated from a male patient under 10 years old who had a stem cell transplant for acute myeloid leukemia, so the T cells may come from the graft donor. The sequences come from PBMCs, mostly from graft donor cells, collected 360 days after TCRalphabeta/CD19-depleted stem cell transplant. The CDR3 region has the sequence CASSFLDLSNEQFF. The nucleotides read TGTGCCAGCAGCTTCTTGGACCTTTCCAATGAGCAGTTCTTC.